The rows below give T cell receptor beta chains drawn from one sample of a study of radiation and T cells in renal cell carcinoma. The assay was immunoSEQ multiplex PCR, and TCRdb's table has in-frame clones only and misses some. The profile covers 140,000 to 150,000 clones, with 88% appearing a single time and about 4.3% taken by the ten largest. Sequenced material: blood, taken from a patient whose treatment included radiotherapy and nephrectomy. The receptors here all came from a woman in her seventies with renal cell carcinoma. CDR3s include the opening cysteine and the closing phenylalanine or tryptophan. A D gene is named only where the DNA matches it firmly. The size of a clone is reported for some rows only, either as once, few or many, or as a class for expanded clones.

clone size	D gene	V gene	J gene	CDR3 protein	CDR3 DNA
NA	NA	TRBV9	TRBJ2-5	CASSISSVGETQYF	TGTGCCAGCAGCATATCTAGCGTAGGAGAGACCCAGTACTTC
NA	NA	TRBV5-4	TRBJ1-2	CASSLEGGYGYTF	TGTGCCAGCAGCTTGGAGGGCGGCTATGGCTACACCTTC
NA	NA	TRBV29-1	TRBJ2-2	CSVTVSGELFF	TGCAGCGTAACAGTCTCCGGGGAGCTGTTTTTT
NA	TRBD1	TRBV7-2	TRBJ2-5	CASSLGQGAGETQYF	TGTGCCAGCAGCCTTGGACAGGGGGCAGGAGAGACCCAGTACTTC
NA	NA	TRBV1	TRBJ2-7	CTSRLAGTRDEQYF	TGCACCAGCAGACTTGCCGGGACAAGGGACGAGCAGTACTTC
NA	TRBD2	TRBV6-1	TRBJ2-7	CASSVSGYSYEQYF	TGTGCCAGCAGTGTTAGCGGGTACTCCTACGAGCAGTACTTC
NA	TRBD2	TRBV11-2	TRBJ2-5	CASSQAGTGPLKTQYF	TGTGCCAGCAGCCAAGCGGGGACCGGCCCCCTGAAGACCCAGTACTTC
NA	NA	TRBV19	TRBJ1-4	CASRSATNEKLFF	TGTGCCAGTAGGTCCGCAACTAATGAAAAACTGTTTTTT
NA	NA	TRBV15	TRBJ1-1	CATSRGLTGKNTEAFF	TGTGCCACCAGCAGAGGCTTGACGGGAAAGAACACTGAAGCTTTCTTT
NA	TRBD1	TRBV7-9	TRBJ2-7	CASSLEETGSSYEQYF	TGTGCCAGCAGCTTAGAAGAGACAGGGAGCTCCTACGAGCAGTACTTC
NA	NA	TRBV2	TRBJ2-5	CASRRDTQETQYF	TGTGCCAGCAGACGGGACACCCAAGAGACCCAGTACTTC
NA	NA	TRBV13	TRBJ2-1	CASSLNPLIDNEQFF	TGTGCCAGCAGCTTAAACCCCCTGATCGACAATGAGCAGTTCTTC
once	NA	TRBV2	TRBJ1-6	CASSEESRYSPLHF	TGTGCCAGCAGTGAAGAAAGCAGGTATTCACCCCTCCACTTT
NA	NA	TRBV5-1	TRBJ2-5	CASSLVWRGQETQYF	TGCGCCAGCAGCTTGGTCTGGCGGGGCCAAGAGACCCAGTACTTC
NA	NA	TRBV29-1	TRBJ2-1	CSVESMQSSYNEQFF	TGCAGCGTTGAATCGATGCAGAGCTCCTACAATGAGCAGTTCTTC
NA	NA	TRBV5-5	TRBJ1-1	CASSWQPGQNTEAFF	TGTGCCAGCAGCTGGCAACCGGGACAGAACACTGAAGCTTTCTTT
NA	TRBD2	TRBV6-1	TRBJ2-3	CASSREGPDTQYF	TGTGCCAGCAGTCGGGAGGGCCCAGATACGCAGTATTTT
NA	NA	TRBV11-2	TRBJ2-3	CASSPRGTDTQYF	TGTGCCAGCAGCCCAAGAGGGACGGATACGCAGTATTTT
few	NA	TRBV29-1	TRBJ2-3	CSVEEGASTTDTQYF	TGCAGCGTTGAGGAGGGGGCATCTACCACAGATACGCAGTATTTT
NA	NA	TRBV5-4	TRBJ1-1	CASSSAGLKLNTEAFF	TGTGCCAGCAGCTCAGCAGGACTGAAGTTGAACACTGAAGCTTTCTTT
NA	NA	TRBV7-9	TRBJ1-2	CASTTSLRLDGYTF	TGTGCCAGCACCACCAGCTTGCGACTAGATGGCTACACCTTC
NA	NA	TRBV2	TRBJ1-1	CASRQKMNTEAFF	TGTGCCAGCAGACAGAAAATGAACACTGAAGCTTTCTTT
NA	NA	TRBV11-2	TRBJ1-5	CASSAAGGNQPQHF	TGTGCCAGCAGCGCGGCCGGGGGCAATCAGCCCCAGCATTTT
NA	NA	TRBV5-3	TRBJ2-7	CARSLRTAGSRYEQYF	TGTGCCAGAAGCTTGAGGACAGCAGGTTCGCGGTACGAGCAGTACTTC
NA	TRBD2	TRBV9	TRBJ2-1	CASSRVDSGGVHNEQFF	TGTGCCAGCAGCCGCGTTGATAGCGGGGGGGTGCACAATGAGCAGTTCTTC
NA	NA	TRBV11-2	TRBJ2-2	CASSHWELFF	TGTGCCAGCAGCCATTGGGAGCTGTTTTTT
NA	TRBD1	TRBV2	TRBJ1-5	CASTRQGFSNQPQHF	TGTGCCAGCACAAGACAGGGTTTTAGCAATCAGCCCCAGCATTTT
NA	TRBD1	TRBV10-3	TRBJ1-1	CAISAQTGKAFF	TGTGCCATCAGTGCCCAGACAGGGAAAGCTTTCTTT
NA	NA	TRBV29-1	TRBJ1-2	CSALQPGGVGYTF	TGCAGCGCCCTTCAACCCGGGGGGGTTGGCTACACCTTC
NA	NA	TRBV29-1	TRBJ2-1	CSVGDRYNNEQFF	TGCAGCGTTGGCGACAGGTACAACAATGAGCAGTTCTTC
NA	NA	TRBV7-9	TRBJ2-7	CASSSDRKPYEQYF	TGTGCCAGCAGCTCGGACAGAAAACCCTACGAGCAGTACTTC
NA	NA	TRBV29-1	TRBJ2-6	CSVNKGTGANVLTF	TGCAGCGTGAATAAGGGTACTGGGGCCAACGTCCTGACTTTC
NA	NA	TRBV4-1	TRBJ2-7	CASSQTPYEQYF	TGCGCCAGCAGCCAAACACCCTACGAGCAGTACTTC
NA	NA	TRBV2	TRBJ2-6	CASLRAGANVLTF	TGTGCCAGCCTCAGGGCTGGGGCCAACGTCCTGACTTTC
NA	TRBD2	TRBV6-5	TRBJ2-3	CASSSGGARDTQYF	TGTGCCAGCAGTTCCGGGGGGGCAAGAGATACGCAGTATTTT
NA	NA	TRBV6-6	TRBJ1-6	CASRKGEGSPLHF	TGTGCCAGCAGGAAAGGGGAAGGTTCACCCCTCCACTTT
NA	TRBD1	TRBV11-2	TRBJ2-7	CASRIGSGQGASYEQYF	TGTGCCAGCAGGATAGGGTCGGGACAGGGGGCCTCCTACGAGCAGTACTTC
NA	NA	TRBV4-3	TRBJ2-3	CASSQDMADTQYF	TGCGCCAGCAGCCAAGATATGGCAGATACGCAGTATTTT
once	TRBD1	TRBV27	TRBJ1-6	CASPGQRQGTSVRSSPLHF	TGTGCCAGCCCGGGCCAGAGACAGGGGACCTCGGTTAGGAGTTCACCCCTCCACTTT
NA	NA	TRBV6-1	TRBJ1-1	CASRRGTGNTEAFF	TGTGCCAGCAGAAGGGGGACGGGGAACACTGAAGCTTTCTTT
NA	NA	TRBV15	TRBJ1-6	CATSRDSGMSSYNSPLHF	TGTGCCACCAGCAGAGATTCAGGGATGAGCTCCTATAATTCACCCCTCCACTTT
NA	NA	TRBV6-5	TRBJ2-6	CASSPGGANVLTF	TGTGCCAGCAGCCCTGGTGGGGCCAACGTCCTGACTTTC
once	NA	TRBV6-5	TRBJ1-1	CASGPTAFPPEAFF	TGTGCCAGCGGGCCGACCGCCTTCCCGCCAGAAGCTTTCTTT
NA	NA	TRBV7-6	TRBJ1-3	CASSLAPRNTIYF	TGTGCCAGCAGCTTAGCTCCCAGGAACACCATATATTTT
NA	TRBD1	TRBV4-1	TRBJ1-2	CASSQTLWTGDYGYTF	TGCGCCAGCAGCCAGACACTCTGGACAGGCGACTATGGCTACACCTTC
NA	TRBD2	TRBV9	TRBJ2-3	CASSTPLAGGMDTQYF	TGTGCCAGCAGCACGCCACTAGCGGGGGGTATGGATACGCAGTATTTT
NA	TRBD2	TRBV6-4	TRBJ2-2	CASRVLAGDSTGELFF	TGTGCCAGCAGGGTACTAGCGGGTGATAGCACCGGGGAGCTGTTTTTT
NA	TRBD1	TRBV6-1	TRBJ1-5	CASRGGTGHNQPQHF	TGTGCCAGCAGGGGGGGGACAGGCCACAATCAGCCCCAGCATTTT
NA	NA	TRBV28	TRBJ2-1	CASSLDRSSYNEQFF	TGTGCCAGCAGCCTAGACAGGAGCTCCTACAATGAGCAGTTCTTC
few	NA	TRBV7-3	TRBJ1-1	CASSLRGRGTEAFF	TGTGCCAGCAGCTTAAGGGGCCGGGGCACTGAAGCTTTCTTT
NA	TRBD1	TRBV18	TRBJ2-2	CASATGTGNTGELFF	TGTGCCAGCGCTACCGGGACAGGGAATACCGGGGAGCTGTTTTTT
NA	NA	TRBV19	TRBJ1-1	CASSPRYRRLNTEAFF	TGTGCCAGTAGTCCCAGGTATCGGCGGCTGAACACTGAAGCTTTCTTT